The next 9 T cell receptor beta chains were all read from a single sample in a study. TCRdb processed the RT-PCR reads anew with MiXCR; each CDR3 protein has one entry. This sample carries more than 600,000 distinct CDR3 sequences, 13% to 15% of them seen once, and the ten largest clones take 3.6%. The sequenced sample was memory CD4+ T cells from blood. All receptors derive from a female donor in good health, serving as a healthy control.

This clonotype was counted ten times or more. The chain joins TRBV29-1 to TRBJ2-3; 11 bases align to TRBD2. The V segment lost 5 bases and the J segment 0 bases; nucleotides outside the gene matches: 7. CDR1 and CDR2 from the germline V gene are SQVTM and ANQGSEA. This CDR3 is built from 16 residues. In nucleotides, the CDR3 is TGCAGCGTTCTCCGGACTAGCGGGTCTAGCACAGATACGCAGTATTTT. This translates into CSVLRTSGSSTDTQYF.

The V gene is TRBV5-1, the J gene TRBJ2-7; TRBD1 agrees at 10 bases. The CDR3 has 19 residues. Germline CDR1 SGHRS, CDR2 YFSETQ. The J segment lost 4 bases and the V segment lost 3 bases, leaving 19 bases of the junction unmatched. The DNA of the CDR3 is TGCGCCAGCAGCTCAGACGGGACAGGGGTTTCATTTTTAGGTTACGAGCAGTACTTC. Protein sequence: CASSSDGTGVSFLGYEQYF.

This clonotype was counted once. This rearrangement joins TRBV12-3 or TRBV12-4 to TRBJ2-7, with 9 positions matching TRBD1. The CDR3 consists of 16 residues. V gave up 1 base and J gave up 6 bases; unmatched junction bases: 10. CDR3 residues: CASSLGGQGTISEQYF. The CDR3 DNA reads TGTGCCAGCAGTTTAGGGGGACAGGGAACAATATCCGAGCAGTACTTC.

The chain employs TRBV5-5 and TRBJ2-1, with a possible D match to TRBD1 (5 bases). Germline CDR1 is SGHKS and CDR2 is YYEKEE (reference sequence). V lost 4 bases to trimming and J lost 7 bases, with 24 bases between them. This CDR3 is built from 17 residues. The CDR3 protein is CASSHRMGLYWANEQFF. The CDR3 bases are TGTGCCAGCAGCCATAGAATGGGGCTGTATTGGGCTAATGAGCAGTTCTTC.

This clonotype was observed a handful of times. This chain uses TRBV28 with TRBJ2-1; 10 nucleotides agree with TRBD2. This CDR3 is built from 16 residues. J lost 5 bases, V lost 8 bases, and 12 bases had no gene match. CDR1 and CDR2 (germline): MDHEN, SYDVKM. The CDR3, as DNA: TGTGCCAGCGGGCAGTCCGGGACTAGCGTTGACAATGAGCAGTTCTTC. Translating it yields CASGQSGTSVDNEQFF. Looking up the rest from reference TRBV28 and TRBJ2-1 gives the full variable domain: DVKVTQSSRYLVKRTGEKVFLECVQDMDHENMFWYRQDPGLGLRLIYFSYDVKMKEKGDIPEGYSVSREKKERFSLILESASTNQTSMYLCASGQSGTSVDNEQFFGPGTRLTVL.

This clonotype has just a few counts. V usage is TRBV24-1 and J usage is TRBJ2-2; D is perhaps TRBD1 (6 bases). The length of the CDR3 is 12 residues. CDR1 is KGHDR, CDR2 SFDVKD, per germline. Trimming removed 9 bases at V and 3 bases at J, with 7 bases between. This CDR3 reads CATEGDTGELFF. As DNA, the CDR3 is TGTGCCACCGAGGGGGACACCGGGGAGCTGTTTTTT.

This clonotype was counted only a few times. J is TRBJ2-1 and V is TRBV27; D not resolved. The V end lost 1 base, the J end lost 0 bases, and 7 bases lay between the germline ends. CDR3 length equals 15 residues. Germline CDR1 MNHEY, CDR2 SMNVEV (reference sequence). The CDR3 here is CASSLYSDSYNEQFF. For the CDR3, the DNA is TGTGCCAGCAGTTTATACAGTGACTCCTACAATGAGCAGTTCTTC.

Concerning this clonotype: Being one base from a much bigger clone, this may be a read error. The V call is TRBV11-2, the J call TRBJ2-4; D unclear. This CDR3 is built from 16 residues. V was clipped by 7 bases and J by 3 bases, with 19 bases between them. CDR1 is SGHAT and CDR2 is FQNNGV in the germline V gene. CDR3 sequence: CASNSHGGTGKNIQYF. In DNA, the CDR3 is TGTGCCAGCAACTCCCACGGCGGTACGGGCAAAAACATTCAGTACTTC.

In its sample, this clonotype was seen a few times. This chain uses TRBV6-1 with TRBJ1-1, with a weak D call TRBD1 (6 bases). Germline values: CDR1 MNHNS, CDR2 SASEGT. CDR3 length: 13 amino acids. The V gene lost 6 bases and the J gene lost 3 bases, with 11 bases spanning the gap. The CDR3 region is CASRTGSHTEAFF. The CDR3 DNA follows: TGTGCCAGCAGGACAGGTTCCCACACTGAAGCTTTCTTT.